A selection of T cell receptor beta chains follows, all from one sample in a study of cytomegalovirus exposure and HLA in healthy donors. Data came from immunoSEQ multiplex PCR; TCRdb stores just in-frame clones and leaves some out. The sample's table shows 40,000 or so clones. The sequenced sample consisted of PBMCs. Source of these receptors: a male donor in good health and CMV-seronegative. CDR3s include the opening cysteine and the closing phenylalanine or tryptophan.

j_call	v_call	cdr3_aa
TRBJ2-7	TRBV6-6	CASSELAGGISEQYF
TRBJ2-2	TRBV4-1	CASSPPSGSGELFF
TRBJ2-7	TRBV4-1	CASSQDWPGPYEQYF
TRBJ2-1	TRBV4-2	CASSQFTGLGANNEQFF
TRBJ2-2	TRBV5-4	CASSYRGPSTGELFF
TRBJ2-7	TRBV4-1	CASSQGGGSYEQYF
TRBJ2-7	TRBV11-2	CASSLDYRYEQYF
TRBJ1-4	TRBV2	CASIPTGPTNEKLFF
TRBJ1-2	TRBV9	CASSAGQGDYGYTF
TRBJ2-5	TRBV4-2	CASSQAAGVGETQYF
TRBJ2-5	TRBV4-1	CASSQVLGNRGQETQYF
TRBJ1-2	TRBV5-5	CASSSDRAYGYTF
TRBJ1-2	TRBV18	CASSPDRIYGYTF
TRBJ2-4	TRBV7-9	CASSLGLAGLYF
TRBJ2-7	TRBV2	CASRRDSAGGEQYF
TRBJ2-5	TRBV10-1	CASSGDYLETQYF
TRBJ1-1	TRBV15	CATSRDTLNTEAFF
TRBJ2-7	TRBV9	CASSTGQTVSYEQYF
TRBJ1-1	TRBV15	CATSRDRSGTEAFF
TRBJ1-4	TRBV19	CASSILDRGNEKLFF
TRBJ2-7	TRBV18	CASSPDTRQGQTYEQYF
TRBJ1-1	TRBV25-1	CASSEYYNSGERGAFF
TRBJ2-5	TRBV18	CASSPGQLYQETQYF
TRBJ1-6	TRBV7-9	CASSLEEGARSPLHF
TRBJ1-2	TRBV14	CASSQEVGVYGYTF
TRBJ1-2	TRBV9	CASSPGQANYGYTF
TRBJ2-1	TRBV27	CASRGLPYNEQFF
TRBJ2-3	TRBV2	CASSRLAGGRDTQYF
TRBJ2-7	TRBV7-9	CASSLTSGSYEQYF
TRBJ2-2	TRBV7-8	CASSYKRGGLWELFF
TRBJ1-6	TRBV5-1	CASSLGQYNSPHHF
TRBJ2-4	TRBV6-5	CASSSGQLLAKNIQYF
TRBJ2-3	TRBV7-9	CAKSGGSTDTQYF
TRBJ2-2	TRBV5-1	CASSLVSSTGELFF
TRBJ2-7	TRBV14	CASSQRTVSYEQYF
TRBJ2-7	TRBV4-1	CASSPTREAYEQYF
TRBJ1-1	TRBV29-1	CSVPGTGGNTEAFF
TRBJ1-2	TRBV5-1	CASSLAPGDQDGYTF
.	TRBV2	CASTAGEDYEQYF
TRBJ2-3	TRBV18	CASSPQTSGSADTQYF
TRBJ2-7	TRBV9	CASSARERSYEQYF
TRBJ2-3	TRBV11-2	CASSLVAGLTDTQYF
TRBJ1-1	TRBV6-5	CASSYEGGSEAFF
TRBJ2-7	TRBV13	CASSRNYSPGLAGGSPYEQYF
TRBJ2-5	TRBV6-5	CASSYSPGGLETQYF
TRBJ1-1	TRBV19	CASSISGNTEAFF
TRBJ1-2	TRBV6-5	CASSYGTARIGYTF
TRBJ1-5	TRBV19	CASSIKGGDQPQHF
TRBJ2-1	TRBV27	CASSLSGQGGNEQFF
TRBJ2-3	TRBV28	CASSLGSRSDTQYF
TRBJ1-1	TRBV6-4	CASRPGRLNTEAFF